Detailed here is one T cell receptor beta chain. Mismatch with germline at one junction end may stem from a read error. The record originates from a study of blood T cells in healthy people across ages. A second PCR, run for about 6 to 11 cycles, used a sample-barcoded 5' primer plus a J-beta primer mix. TCRdb fed the 5' RACE reads into MiXCR, producing one record per CDR3 protein. The profile shows hundreds of thousands of distinct CDR3 sequences, 56% of them singletons. The CDR3 consists of 15 residues. Germline assignment: CDR1 SGHVS and CDR2 FNYEAQ. The sequence came from a man aged 35-49 years in good health. The chain recombines TRBV7-6 with TRBJ1-1, with 7 bases that match TRBD1. Sequenced input: blood. CDR3 residues: CASRLDRGPNTEAFF. CDR3 nucleotides: TGTGCCAGCAGATTAGATAGGGGGCCTAACACTGAAGCTTTCTTT. Drawing the rest from reference TRBV7-6 and TRBJ1-1, the complete variable domain is GAGVSQSPRYKVTKRGQDVALRCDPISGHVSLYWYRQALGQGPEFLTYFNYEAQQDKSGLPNDRFSAERPEGSISTLTIQRTEQRDSAMYRCASRLDRGPNTEAFFGQGTRLTVV.